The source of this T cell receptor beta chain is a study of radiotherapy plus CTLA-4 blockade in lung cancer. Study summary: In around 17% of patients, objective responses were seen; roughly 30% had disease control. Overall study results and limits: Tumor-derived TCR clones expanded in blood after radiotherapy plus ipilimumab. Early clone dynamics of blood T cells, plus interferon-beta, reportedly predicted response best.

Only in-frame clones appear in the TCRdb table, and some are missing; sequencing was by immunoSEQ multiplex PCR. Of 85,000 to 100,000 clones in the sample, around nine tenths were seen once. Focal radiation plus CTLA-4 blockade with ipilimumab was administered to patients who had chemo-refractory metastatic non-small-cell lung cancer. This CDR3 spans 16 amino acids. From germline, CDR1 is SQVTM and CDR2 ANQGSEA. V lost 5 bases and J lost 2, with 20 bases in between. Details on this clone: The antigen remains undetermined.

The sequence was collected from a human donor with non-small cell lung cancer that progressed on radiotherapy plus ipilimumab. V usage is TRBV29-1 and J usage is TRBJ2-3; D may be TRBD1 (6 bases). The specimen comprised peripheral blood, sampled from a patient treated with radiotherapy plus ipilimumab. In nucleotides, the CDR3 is TGCAGCGTTATCCCAGGGGAACGGGTGCCCACAGATACGCAGTATTTT. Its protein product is CSVIPGERVPTDTQYF.